The 31 T cell receptor beta chains given below trace back to one sample, sequenced in a study of spatial heterogeneity in lung cancer (dated by TCRdb to between 2018 and 2020). The protocol used for the library was 5' RACE. Sequencing was carried out with a NextSeq 500. TCRdb reprocessing: public reads trimmed at Q25 with fastp, clones called with MiXCR, in-frame beta chains kept. Rows with one shared CDR3 protein collapse into an entry with the most common genes and DNA. This sample gives roughly 17,000 distinct CDR3 sequences in total; nearly 7% of them show up just once. Around a fifth of the sample comes from the top ten. The paper as a whole reports these results and caveats: The number of expanded intratumoral alpha and beta TCRs correlated with the tumor nonsynonymous mutation count.

What the time point label conveys for this sample: sample taken at primary tumor resection. What these receptors recognize is not known. This specimen was lung tumor tissue, taken at surgery. Receptor source: a female donor with early-stage non-small cell lung cancer.

This clonotype was detected many times. This chain uses TRBV10-3 with TRBJ2-3; no clear D. V lost 8 bases and J lost 1, with 16 bases in between. CDR3 length: 15 residues. The germline gives CDR1 ENHRY, CDR2 SYGVKD. The CDR3: CAIRHDQPGTDTQYF. CDR3 coding DNA: TGTGCCATCCGCCATGATCAGCCCGGCACAGATACGCAGTATTTT.

This clonotype was seen at least ten times. V is TRBV6-5 and J is TRBJ1-1, with 7 nucleotides matching TRBD1. Germline values: CDR1 MNHEY, CDR2 SVGAGI. With 8 bases clipped from V and 4 bases from J, the junction kept 10 bases outside the gene matches. This CDR3 has 14 residues. Written as DNA, the CDR3 is TGTGCCAGCCGACGAACAGGGGCCGGCACTGAAGCTTTCTTT. It encodes CASRRTGAGTEAFF.

This clonotype was detected ten times or more. The chain has TRBV7-6 and TRBJ2-5; possibly TRBD2 for D (5 bases). V lost 5 bases, J lost 10 bases, and 14 bases lay in between. CDR1 and CDR2 from the germline V gene are SGHVS and FNYEAQ. The CDR3 extends over 12 amino acids. The CDR3 loop reads CASSRPGGFQYF. Here the CDR3 DNA reads TGTGCCAGCAGCCGACCTGGAGGTTTCCAGTACTTC.

This chain links TRBV7-2 with TRBJ2-5; unclear D gene. V was clipped by 5 bases and J by 3 bases, with 13 bases between them. The CDR3 is 14 residues long. Per the germline V gene, CDR1 is SGHTA and CDR2 is FQGNSA. CDR3 loop: CASSPERFEETQYF. The CDR3 nucleotides are TGTGCCAGCAGCCCCGAACGGTTCGAAGAGACCCAGTACTTC.

This clonotype occurred many times. V and J are TRBV6-2 or TRBV6-3 and TRBJ2-1; maybe TRBD2 (6 bases). CDR1 and CDR2 (germline): MNHEY, SVGEGT. V was pared by 4 bases and J by 7 bases, with 23 bases between. The CDR3 is 17 amino acids. The CDR3 nucleotides are TGTGCCAGCAGTTGGACGTTGGGAGGCTGGGAAGGGAATGAGCAGTTCTTC. It translates to CASSWTLGGWEGNEQFF.

This clonotype was recorded many times. The chain has TRBV5-1 and TRBJ1-1, with a tentative D call TRBD1 (5 bases). Trimming took off 0 bases at V and 4 bases at J, with 10 bases between the two ends. CDR1 is SGHRS, CDR2 YFSETQ, per germline. The CDR3 covers 14 residues. CDR3 amino acids: CASSLEQESTEAFF. Written as DNA, the CDR3 is TGCGCCAGCAGCTTGGAACAGGAGAGCACTGAAGCTTTCTTT.

This clonotype was counted at least ten times. V is TRBV6-1 and J is TRBJ1-1; a possible D gene is TRBD1 (6 bases). Germline CDR1 and CDR2: MNHNS and SASEGT. V was cut by 7 bases and J by 8 bases, with 20 bases left in between. The CDR3 extends over 14 amino acids. CDR3 sequence (DNA): TGTGCCAGCACCCGGGGGGCTTCGGGGGAGGAAGCTTTCTTT. It is translated as CASTRGASGEEAFF.

This clonotype was found many times. The gene calls are TRBV6-4 and TRBJ1-3; a possible D gene is TRBD1 (5 bases). V gave up 6 bases and J gave up 4 bases, with 16 bases separating them. Germline V CDR1 and CDR2: MRHNA, SNTAGT. This CDR3 is built from 15 residues. The CDR3 loop reads CASRRAAGAGNTIYF. The CDR3 region has the DNA TGTGCCAGCAGGCGGGCCGCCGGGGCGGGAAACACCATATATTTT.

This clonotype has ten or more counts. V is TRBV29-1 and J is TRBJ1-2; D remains unclear. Trimming removed 1 base from V and 1 base from J, with 16 bases in between. The length of the CDR3 is 16 residues. Germline V gene sequence: CDR1 SQVTM, CDR2 ANQGSEA. The CDR3 region has the DNA TGCAGCGTTGAAGCTCACGGTCCCAGAGATAACTATGGCTACACCTTC. Amino acids: CSVEAHGPRDNYGYTF.

This clonotype was counted many times. The V call is TRBV18, the J call TRBJ2-2; perhaps TRBD1 as D (6 bases). The CDR3 runs 15 residues. V shed 6 bases and J shed 0 bases, with 11 bases lying between them. Germline V gene sequence: CDR1 KGHSH, CDR2 LQKENI. The CDR3 loop reads CASSAQGTNTGELFF. CDR3 sequence (DNA): TGTGCCAGCTCCGCACAGGGAACGAACACCGGGGAGCTGTTTTTT.

Ten or more counts support this clonotype. The chain combines TRBV30 with TRBJ2-5; D is unresolved. The CDR3 contains 13 residues. Germline CDR1 and CDR2: GTSNPN and SVGIG (reference sequence). Between the trimmed V and J ends, which lost 0 bases and 3 bases, there was a span of 8 bases. CDR3 bases: TGTGCCTGGAGTGTACCTAATGAAGAGACCCAGTACTTC. Translation gives CAWSVPNEETQYF.

This clonotype was recorded many times. The J gene is TRBJ1-1, the V gene TRBV7-8; the D gene is possibly TRBD1 (5 bases). V was clipped by 4 bases and J by 1 base, with 7 bases between them. Germline V gene sequence: CDR1 SGHVS, CDR2 FQNEAQ. CDR3 length: 13 residues. CDR3 nucleotide sequence: TGTGCCAGCAGCTCTACAGGGAACACTGAAGCTTTCTTT. As protein: CASSSTGNTEAFF.

This clonotype has a handful of counts. At one of its ends the junction is not consistent with the germline gene, which may arise from a read error. The rearrangement uses TRBV5-4 and TRBJ1-1; no definite D call. The CDR3 is 13 amino acids. The germline V gene has CDR1 SGHNT and CDR2 YYREEE (reference sequence). The CDR3 loop is CTSSLTVNTEAFF. In DNA, the CDR3 is TGTACCAGCAGCTTGACGGTGAACACTGAAGCTTTCTTT.

This clonotype was recorded at least ten times. The chain combines TRBV7-9 with TRBJ1-1; D is unresolved. CDR3 length equals 16 residues. CDR1 and CDR2 from the germline V gene are SEHNR and FQNEAQ (reference sequence). V lost 5 bases to trimming and J lost 0 bases, with 16 bases between them. The CDR3 DNA reads as TGTGCCAGCAGCCCCGAAGTTGGAAGTTTGAACACTGAAGCTTTCTTT. It yields the protein CASSPEVGSLNTEAFF.

The table lists this clonotype with many counts. The junction departs from the called germline gene at one end, perhaps through a read error. The V call is TRBV29-1, the J call TRBJ2-4; tentatively, D is TRBD1 (6 bases). The germline CDR1 and CDR2 sequences are SQVTM and ANQGSEA. The CDR3 contains 16 residues. The CDR3 spells CSVEVGAGVAKNIQYF. The CDR3 DNA follows: TGCAGCGTCGAAGTGGGGGCAGGGGTGGCCAAAAACATTCAGTACTTC. Looking up the rest from reference TRBV29-1 and TRBJ2-4 gives the full variable domain: SAVISQKPSRDICQRGTSLTIQCQVDSQVTMMFWYRQQPGQSLTLIATANQGSEATYESGFVIDKFPISRPNLTFSTLTVSNMSPEDSSIYLCSVEVGAGVAKNIQYFGAGTRLSVL.

This clonotype was seen only a few times. V gene TRBV6-4 combines with J gene TRBJ2-7; 10 nucleotides line up with TRBD2. The CDR3 contains 14 residues. V lost 4 bases to trimming and J lost 7 bases; unmatched junction nucleotides: 7. The germline V gene has CDR1 MRHNA and CDR2 SNTAGT. The CDR3 DNA reads as TGTGCCAGCAGTGTCCTAGCGGGGGCGGGAGAGCAGTACTTC. Protein: CASSVLAGAGEQYF.

This clonotype was counted ten times or more. The V gene is TRBV5-1, the J gene TRBJ2-5; D remains unclear. Trimming took 1 base from V and 7 from J, leaving 17 bases between them. There are 15 residues in the CDR3. From germline, CDR1 is SGHRS and CDR2 YFSETQ. CDR3 in amino acids: CASSLRESGAATQYF. DNA of the CDR3: TGCGCCAGCAGCTTGAGGGAATCGGGCGCAGCGACCCAGTACTTC. Complete variable domain (other parts from reference TRBV5-1 and TRBJ2-5): KAGVTQTPRYLIKTRGQQVTLSCSPISGHRSVSWYQQTPGQGLQFLFEYFSETQRNKGNFPGRFSGRQFSNSRSEMNVSTLELGDSALYLCASSLRESGAATQYFGPGTRLLVL.

This clonotype was picked up many times. This rearrangement joins TRBV2 to TRBJ2-5; no clear D. Per germline, CDR1 SNHLY and CDR2 FYNNEI. The CDR3 is 14 amino acids. Trimming cost V 2 bases and J 5 bases, with 12 bases left between them. The CDR3 protein is CASSENGMGETQYF. CDR3 DNA sequence: TGTGCCAGCAGTGAAAATGGAATGGGGGAGACCCAGTACTTC. Drawing the rest from reference TRBV2 and TRBJ2-5, the complete variable domain is EPEVTQTPSHQVTQMGQEVILRCVPISNHLYFYWYRQILGQKVEFLVSFYNNEISEKSEIFDDQFSVERPDGSNFTLKIRSTKLEDSAMYFCASSENGMGETQYFGPGTRLLVL.

This clonotype was seen only a few times. V usage is TRBV11-2 and J usage is TRBJ2-7; 9 bases line up with TRBD2. V shed 3 bases, J shed 5 bases, and the junction held 5 bases outside the gene matches. The CDR3 runs 14 residues. The V gene's germline CDR1 is SGHAT and CDR2 FQNNGV. The CDR3, as DNA: TGTGCCAGCAGCTTGGCGGGGGGGCCCGACGAGCAGTACTTC. Its translation: CASSLAGGPDEQYF.

This clonotype was seen repeatedly, ten times or more. The chain couples TRBV29-1 to TRBJ2-4, with D possibly being TRBD1 or TRBD2 (5 bases each). The germline V and J ends were trimmed by 7 bases and 13 bases, with 17 bases remaining between them. Germline values: CDR1 SQVTM, CDR2 ANQGSEA. The CDR3 runs 11 residues. The CDR3 protein is CSGRDPEHQYF. The CDR3 region has the DNA TGCAGCGGCCGGGACCCAGAACACCAGTACTTC.

This clonotype was recorded at least ten times. V gene TRBV7-9 combines with J gene TRBJ1-1, with a possible D match to TRBD1 (5 bases). The germline V gene encodes CDR1 SEHNR and CDR2 FQNEAQ (reference sequence). This CDR3 is built from 14 residues. Between the trimmed V and J ends, which lost 3 bases and 2 bases, there was a span of 10 bases. The CDR3 bases are TGTGCCAGCAGCTTCCGGACACCCAACACTGAAGCTTTCTTT. This sequence encodes CASSFRTPNTEAFF.

The rearrangement links TRBV30 to TRBJ1-1, with a weak D call TRBD1 (5 bases). Per germline, CDR1 GTSNPN and CDR2 SVGIG (reference sequence). V gave up 2 bases and J gave up 1 base, with 14 bases separating them. The CDR3 runs to 15 residues. The CDR3 protein is CAWSPRTPPNTEAFF. The CDR3 DNA follows: TGTGCCTGGAGTCCCAGGACACCCCCGAACACTGAAGCTTTCTTT.

In this sample, this clonotype turned up many times. J is TRBJ2-7 and V is TRBV20-1, with TRBD2 as a possible D gene (6 bases). The CDR3 is made up of 12 amino acids. Germline-derived CDR1 and CDR2 are DFQATT and SNEGSKA (reference sequence). Trimming took off 3 bases at V and 3 bases at J, with 9 bases between the two ends. The CDR3 is CSASTSNYEQYF. CDR3 bases: TGCAGTGCTAGCACTAGCAACTACGAGCAGTACTTC.

This clonotype has a count of ten or more. This chain links TRBV20-1 with TRBJ1-1; D possibly corresponds to TRBD1 (6 bases). The CDR3 runs 15 residues. Trimming cost V 0 bases and J 1 base, with 12 bases left between them. Germline CDR1 reads DFQATT; CDR2 reads SNEGSKA (reference sequence). CDR3 DNA sequence: TGCAGTGCTAGAGATTTTAAGACAGGGAACACTGAAGCTTTCTTT. Its protein is CSARDFKTGNTEAFF.

In this sample, this clonotype turned up many times. The rearrangement links TRBV20-1 to TRBJ2-7; D may correspond to TRBD1 or TRBD2 (6 bases each). This CDR3 spans 17 amino acids. Trimming left V 1 base short and J 4 bases short, with 23 bases between. Germline loops: CDR1 DFQATT, CDR2 SNEGSKA (reference sequence). CDR3 DNA: TGCAGTGCTAGAGTGCTGAATGATGGAGGGGGAGATTACGAGCAGTACTTC. Encoded protein: CSARVLNDGGGDYEQYF.

This chain joins TRBV20-1 and TRBJ2-3; D may be TRBD1 or TRBD2 (5 bases each). The germline V and J ends were trimmed by 6 bases and 11 bases, with 18 bases remaining between them. Germline-derived CDR1 and CDR2 are DFQATT and SNEGSKA (reference sequence). This CDR3 contains 12 residues. This CDR3 reads CSATPGPLGQYF. The CDR3 DNA is TGCAGTGCAACTCCGGGGCCCCTGGGGCAGTATTTT.

This clonotype appeared a few times. The chain combines TRBV28 with TRBJ2-7; 8 bases align to TRBD1. Germline lookup yields CDR1 MDHEN and CDR2 SYDVKM. The CDR3 is made up of 15 amino acids. The J segment lost 3 bases and the V segment lost 7 bases, leaving 11 bases of the junction unmatched. The CDR3 spells CASTLGQGGRYEQYF. CDR3 sequence (DNA): TGTGCCAGCACCCTAGGACAGGGCGGCCGCTACGAGCAGTACTTC.

This clonotype was seen at least ten times. This rearrangement joins TRBV20-1 to TRBJ2-3; 7 bases map to TRBD2. Trimming removed 7 bases from V and 2 bases from J; junction bases left unmatched: 9. This CDR3 region has 14 residues. The germline gives CDR1 DFQATT, CDR2 SNEGSKA (reference sequence). CDR3 sequence: CSGAGGGFTDTQYF. As DNA, the CDR3 is TGCAGTGGGGCTGGCGGGGGTTTCACAGATACGCAGTATTTT.

In this sample, this clonotype is medium-sized (0.01 to 0.1%). The chain links TRBV20-1 to TRBJ2-7; TRBD2 aligns across 8 bases. Per germline, CDR1 DFQATT and CDR2 SNEGSKA (reference sequence). The CDR3 has 14 amino acids. V shed 3 bases and J 4 bases; nucleotides not matched to a gene: 8. This chain's CDR3 is CSARRGAAPYEQYF. The DNA of the CDR3 is TGCAGTGCTAGGCGGGGGGCGGCCCCATACGAGCAGTACTTC.

This clonotype was found many times. V gene TRBV7-2 combines with J gene TRBJ1-5, with D tentatively TRBD1 (6 bases). The germline CDR1 and CDR2 sequences are SGHTA and FQGNSA. The germline V and J ends were trimmed by 1 base and 5 bases, with 12 bases remaining between them. The CDR3 length is 15 residues. In DNA form, the CDR3 reads TGTGCCAGCAGCTTAGACGACAGGCCCTATCAGCCCCAGCATTTT. Protein sequence: CASSLDDRPYQPQHF. Complete variable domain (other parts from reference TRBV7-2 and TRBJ1-5): GAGVSQSPSNKVTEKGKDVELRCDPISGHTALYWYRQSLGQGLEFLIYFQGNSAPDKSGLPSDRFSAERTGGSVSTLTIQRTQQEDSAVYLCASSLDDRPYQPQHFGDGTRLSIL.

This clonotype was counted at least ten times. V and J are TRBV7-3 and TRBJ1-6; the D is unclear. CDR3 size: 15 residues. Per germline, CDR1 SGHTA and CDR2 FQGTGA. V lost 4 bases and J lost 7, with 14 bases in between. Here the CDR3 reads CASSSLGGSNSPLHF. As DNA, the CDR3 is TGTGCCAGCAGCTCCCTTGGAGGTTCAAATTCACCCCTCCACTTT.